This T cell receptor (beta chain) derives from a study of blood T cells in healthy people across ages. Study in general: T cells yielded about one barcoded beta molecule per two cells through template switching.

This clonotype came up a few times. The junction shows a germline mismatch at one end, possibly a read error. CDR1 and CDR2 from the germline V gene are LNHDA and SQIVND (reference sequence). The CDR3 runs 17 residues. Then a second PCR, running about 6 to 11 cycles, was carried out with a sample-barcoded 5' primer and a J-beta primer mix. A template-switch adaptor that had 12 random nucleotides put a tag on each cDNA molecule. Sequencing of every sample gave 2.5 million or more CDR3-containing paired-end reads. In TCRdb, the 5' RACE reads were re-called with MiXCR into one record per CDR3 protein. Among hundreds of thousands of distinct CDR3 sequences listed, 25% to 35% were seen once. These records were also assigned to another study, of T cells of mothers and their children.

This sequence originates from a boy aged 2 to 10 in good health. The V and J genes are TRBV19 and TRBJ1-3; no definite D call. The specimen was blood. The CDR3 is CACSMAPRGFSGNTIYF. CDR3 in DNA: TGTGCCTGTAGTATGGCCCCCCGGGGATTCTCTGGAAACACCATATATTTT.